What follows are 14 T cell receptor beta chains derived from one specimen sequenced in a study of CXCR3-negative and CXCR3-positive naive CD8 T cells. Preparation of TRB cDNA libraries relied on 5' RACE carrying UMI labels. TCRdb re-called the 5' RACE reads; one entry per CDR3 protein, DNA not given. The sample includes over 70,000 distinct CDR3 sequences. Specimen: naive CXCR3- CD8+ T cells from blood. Sample subset: CD45RO-CCR7+CD27+CD95- naive CD8+ T cells lacking CXCR3 (TNR3-). These receptor sequences come from a human donor in good health. Some clones in this sample may be carry-over from other donors' samples.

The chain uses TRBV20-1 and TRBJ2-5. Per germline, CDR1 DFQATT and CDR2 SNEGSKA (reference sequence). The CDR3 totals 14 residues. CDR3 sequence: CSARALLAEETQYF.

This rearrangement joins TRBV29-1 to TRBJ2-7. In germline, CDR1 is SQVTM, CDR2 ANQGSEA. The CDR3 contains 13 residues. This CDR3 is CSVEALGSYEQYF.

The genes are TRBV29-1 and TRBJ2-1; TCRdb names TRBD1, which stays unverified in the absence of DNA. This CDR3 contains 15 residues. Germline V gene sequence: CDR1 SQVTM, CDR2 ANQGSEA. CDR3 protein: CSATTLAQGVYEQFF.

CDR3 sequence reads: CASSPVPGNTGELFF. The J gene is TRBJ2-2, the V gene TRBV5-6; TCRdb's D call, TRBD1, is unchecked because there is no DNA. The germline CDR1 and CDR2 sequences are SGHDT and YYEEEE. CDR3 length equals 15 residues.

This chain connects TRBV29-1 to TRBJ2-1. The CDR3 has 11 amino acids. Germline values: CDR1 SQVTM, CDR2 ANQGSEA. This CDR3 is CSVGNYNEQFF.

The chain has TRBV7-2 and TRBJ2-5; checking the TCRdb D call of TRBD2 is not possible without DNA. The CDR3 loop spans 16 amino acids. Germline lookup yields CDR1 SGHTA and CDR2 FQGNSA. The CDR3 here is CASSALAGGLQETQYF. The complete variable domain, with remaining parts taken from reference TRBV7-2 and TRBJ2-5, reads GAGVSQSPSNKVTEKGKDVELRCDPISGHTALYWYRQSLGQGLEFLIYFQGNSAPDKSGLPSDRFSAERTGGSVSTLTIQRTQQEDSAVYLCASSALAGGLQETQYFGPGTRLLVL.

V gene TRBV28 combines with J gene TRBJ2-1; TCRdb's D gene call, TRBD2, goes unchecked for lack of DNA. The germline V gene has CDR1 MDHEN and CDR2 SYDVKM. This CDR3 spans 13 amino acids. The CDR3 spells CASRPSGMNEQFF. The whole variable domain, filled in from reference TRBV28 and TRBJ2-1, reads DVKVTQSSRYLVKRTGEKVFLECVQDMDHENMFWYRQDPGLGLRLIYFSYDVKMKEKGDIPEGYSVSREKKERFSLILESASTNQTSMYLCASRPSGMNEQFFGPGTRLTVL.

The chain recombines TRBV4-2 with TRBJ1-6; no DNA is available, so the TRBD1 call from TCRdb remains unchecked. Germline V gives CDR1 LGHNA, CDR2 YNFKEQ. This CDR3 comprises 17 residues. This CDR3 reads CASSQDRLTVSDSPLHF.

This sequence joins TRBV7-8 and TRBJ2-6; TCRdb outputs TRBD1, but without DNA this stays unchecked. The CDR3 sequence is 20 residues long. Germline V gene sequence: CDR1 SGHVS, CDR2 FQNEAQ. The CDR3 is CASSAHAAGQLSSGANVLTF.

The V call is TRBV29-1, the J call TRBJ2-3; the D call of TRBD2 rests on TCRdb alone, since no DNA is present to check it. The CDR3 extends over 13 amino acids. In germline, CDR1 is SQVTM, CDR2 ANQGSEA. CDR3 sequence reads: CSAGASWGNTQYF.

The chain carries TRBV12-3 or TRBV12-4 and TRBJ2-5; TCRdb selects TRBD2, and the lack of DNA leaves this call unchecked. This CDR3 contains 13 residues. CDR3 sequence reads: CASSPELAETQYF.

The chain couples TRBV11-1 to TRBJ2-7; TCRdb calls TRBD1, which cannot be checked without DNA. Looked up from germline, CDR1 is SGHAT and CDR2 is FQDESV (reference sequence). This CDR3 comprises 14 residues. CDR3 sequence reads: CASSWTGPVDEQYF.

The CDR3: CATSSSVSGNTIYF. This chain links TRBV15 with TRBJ1-3. The CDR3 is 14 amino acids. Germline CDR1 and CDR2: LNHNV and YYDKDF (reference sequence).

The CDR3 sequence: CSFRGNTEAFF. V and J are TRBV29-1 and TRBJ1-1; TCRdb proposes TRBD1, but this gene call is untestable without DNA. This CDR3 spans 11 amino acids. Germline V lookup: CDR1 SQVTM, CDR2 ANQGSEA.